This T cell receptor (beta chain) was recorded in a study of blood T cell repertoires in COVID-19. Study overall: COVID-19 samples, acute and convalescent, were from the United States, Italy and Spain. T cells, B-cell-depleted T cells, or PBMCs provided the cDNA or gDNA that served as material.

As handled by the study authors: How many nucleated cells were present was estimated from reference gene primer amplification. TCRdb's table, derived via immunoSEQ multiplex PCR, lists solely in-frame clones and lacks some. V and J calls and clone size are those listed in that table; D and trimming were worked out from the DNA. The table lists around 140,000 clones, more than 75% of them singletons, with less than 45% in the top ten. The length of the CDR3 is 12 residues. V lost 5 bases and J 3 bases, leaving 8 bases between the germline ends. Sequenced sample: peripheral blood. This TCR came from a man in his forties or fifties who had recovered from COVID-19. V is TRBV12-3 or TRBV12-4 and J is TRBJ2-7; no clear D gene. The CDR3: CASSQNFYEQYF. CDR3 sequence (DNA): TGTGCCAGCAGTCAAAATTTCTACGAGCAGTACTTC.